The 29 T cell receptor beta chains below were found in one sample sequenced in a study of Graves' ophthalmopathy and Graves' hyperthyroidism. The sequenced template was RNA, covering the TCR beta CDR3 region. A first-round RT-PCR used HTBI primers, followed by a second-round multiplex PCR. TCRdb reanalysed the multiplex PCR reads using MiXCR and keeps one entry per CDR3 protein. The table has just over 600,000 distinct CDR3 sequences, 20% to 25% seen once. The specimen sequenced was peripheral blood. These receptors were taken from a woman between 18 and 29 years old with stable Graves' hyperthyroidism. Some clones in this sample may be carry-over from other donors' samples.

Many counts were recorded for this clonotype. The chain joins TRBV7-2 to TRBJ2-6; D is perhaps TRBD1 (6 bases). Per germline, CDR1 SGHTA and CDR2 FQGNSA. The CDR3 loop spans 15 amino acids. Trimming pared 2 bases from V and 2 bases from J, leaving 7 bases between. The DNA of the CDR3 is TGTGCCAGCAGCTTAAGGGGGACTGGGGCCAACGTCCTGACTTTC. This sequence encodes CASSLRGTGANVLTF.

The genes are TRBV6-4 and TRBJ2-1; 7 bases line up with TRBD1. The germline CDR1 and CDR2 sequences are MRHNA and SNTAGT. The CDR3 consists of 16 residues. The V gene end was trimmed by 1 base and the J gene end by 1 base; junction bases not matched to a gene: 4. The CDR3 bases are TGTGCCAGCAGTGACTTAGACAGGGCTTCCTACAATGAGCAGTTCTTC. This encodes CASSDLDRASYNEQFF.

This clonotype appeared many times. The chain recombines TRBV12-3 or TRBV12-4 with TRBJ1-6; 8 nucleotides match TRBD1. With 5 bases clipped from V and 10 bases from J, the junction kept 7 bases outside the gene matches. The CDR3 spans 14 residues. CDR3 residues: CASSLGQGGSPLHF. The CDR3 nucleotides read TGTGCCAGCAGTCTTGGACAGGGAGGGTCACCCCTCCACTTT.

This clonotype has only a few counts. The CDR3 spells CAWTPDSYGYTF. The CDR3 DNA sequence: TGTGCCTGGACGCCGGACAGTTATGGCTACACCTTC. The chain uses TRBV30 and TRBJ1-2; the D gene is possibly TRBD1 (6 bases). Germline V gene data show CDR1 as GTSNPN and CDR2 as SVGIG (reference sequence). V was clipped by 4 bases and J by 5 bases, with 11 bases between them. The CDR3 covers 12 residues.

The V and J genes are TRBV12-3 or TRBV12-4 and TRBJ1-2; D not resolved. The V gene lost 3 bases and the J gene lost 8 bases, with 4 bases spanning the gap. The CDR3 is made up of 10 amino acids. The CDR3 bases are TGTGCCAGCAGTTTGAACGGCTACACCTTC. It translates to CASSLNGYTF.

This clonotype was seen only a few times. Here the CDR3 reads CASSSGTSDYEQYF. DNA of the CDR3: TGTGCCAGCAGTTCCGGGACTAGCGACTACGAGCAGTACTTC. The rearrangement uses TRBV6-5 and TRBJ2-7, with 10 bases fitting TRBD2. The CDR3 contains 14 residues. V dropped 4 bases and J dropped 3; count of bases not matched to a gene: 3. Germline V gives CDR1 MNHEY, CDR2 SVGAGI.

The table lists this clonotype with many counts. One junction end does not reproduce the germline sequence, and a read error may be involved. The rearrangement uses TRBV28 and TRBJ1-2, with TRBD1 identical over 11 bases. The length of the CDR3 is 14 residues. From germline, CDR1 is MDHEN and CDR2 SYDVKM. Here the CDR3 reads CTSSSRGQGVGYTF. DNA of the CDR3: TGTACCAGCAGTTCGCGGGGACAGGGGGTTGGCTACACCTTC.

This sequence joins TRBV27 and TRBJ2-7; 9 bases fit TRBD1. Trimming at V came to 2 bases and at J to 0 bases, leaving 11 bases not matched to a gene. This CDR3 contains 18 residues. CDR1 is MNHEY and CDR2 is SMNVEV in the germline V gene (reference sequence). This CDR3 reads CASSLGPPQTGGSYEQYF. CDR3 sequence (DNA): TGTGCCAGCAGTTTAGGGCCCCCCCAGACAGGGGGCTCCTACGAGCAGTACTTC.

The V and J genes are TRBV24-1 and TRBJ1-2; 7 bases align to TRBD1. Trimming cost V 4 bases and J 8 bases; bases outside gene matches: 6. From germline, CDR1 is KGHDR and CDR2 SFDVKD. The CDR3 runs 13 residues. In nucleotides, the CDR3 is TGTGCCACCAGTGAAACAGGGGAACGCGGCTACACCTTC. Amino acid sequence: CATSETGERGYTF.

The J gene is TRBJ1-2, the V gene TRBV6-1; D gene unclear. The CDR3 spans 11 residues. Trimming took off 7 bases at V and 5 bases at J, with 8 bases between the two ends. The germline V gene has CDR1 MNHNS and CDR2 SASEGT. The CDR3 DNA reads TGTGCCAGCATTGGGTTGTATGGCTACACCTTC. It is translated as CASIGLYGYTF.

This clonotype has at least ten counts. The chain employs TRBV11-2 and TRBJ2-5, with D possibly matching TRBD2 (6 bases). The CDR3 sequence is 13 residues long. Trimming left V 4 bases short and J 7 bases short, with 13 bases between. Germline V gene sequence: CDR1 SGHAT, CDR2 FQNNGV. This CDR3 reads CASSSGGGWTQYF. The CDR3 region has the DNA TGTGCCAGCAGCTCCGGGGGTGGATGGACCCAGTACTTC.

This clonotype was seen a handful of times. The V gene is TRBV18, the J gene TRBJ2-7; D is uncertain. V lost 0 bases and J 6 bases, leaving 15 bases between the germline ends. Germline-derived CDR1 and CDR2 are KGHSH and LQKENI. This CDR3 comprises 15 residues. CDR3 coding DNA: TGTGCCAGCTCACCACCGGGTCTCGGGCGTCTCGAGCAGTACTTC. Protein: CASSPPGLGRLEQYF.

This clonotype was recorded many times. J is TRBJ2-7 and V is TRBV27; a weak D match, TRBD1 (6 bases). The CDR3 totals 14 residues. V was trimmed by 4 bases and J by 3 bases, leaving 13 bases between them. Germline loops: CDR1 MNHEY, CDR2 SMNVEV (reference sequence). CDR3 amino acids: CASSSGHGVYEQYF. The CDR3 DNA is TGTGCCAGCAGTTCGGGACACGGGGTCTACGAGCAGTACTTC.

The genes are TRBV5-1 and TRBJ2-3, with D perhaps being TRBD1 or TRBD2 (5 bases each). Germline V CDR1 and CDR2: SGHRS, YFSETQ. The CDR3 covers 15 residues. The V end lost 6 bases, the J end lost 1 base, and 15 bases lay between the germline ends. As DNA, the CDR3 is TGCGCCAGCATCGGGGCGACACCCCGCACAGATACGCAGTATTTT. Residues: CASIGATPRTDTQYF.

Comment on this clonotype: A read error may be the cause here, since a much bigger clone is one base away. The chain is built from TRBV5-1 and TRBJ2-7; no reliable D call. The germline gives CDR1 SGHRS, CDR2 YFSETQ. The CDR3 runs 13 residues. The CDR3 loop is CASSLTQNYGQYF. The CDR3 region has the DNA TGCGCCAGCAGCTTGACCCAGAACTACGGGCAGTACTTC.

There are a few counts of this clonotype. The chain is built from TRBV27 and TRBJ2-5, with D maybe TRBD1 (5 bases). This CDR3 contains 13 residues. Germline-derived CDR1 and CDR2 are MNHEY and SMNVEV (reference sequence). V dropped 6 bases and J dropped 5 bases, with 13 bases sitting between them. CDR3 in amino acids: CASSKGDVETQYF. Written as DNA, the CDR3 is TGTGCCAGCAGCAAAGGGGATGTGGAGACCCAGTACTTC.

This clonotype has ten or more counts. V and J are TRBV12-3 or TRBV12-4 and TRBJ1-1; no definite D call. V was shortened by 4 bases and J by 1 base, with 7 bases between the two germline ends. The CDR3 is 13 amino acids. The CDR3 here is CASSSSENTEAFF. The CDR3 bases are TGTGCCAGCAGTTCATCAGAGAACACTGAAGCTTTCTTT.

This clonotype came up many times. The chain couples TRBV30 to TRBJ1-1; TRBD1 matches 7 bases. The CDR3 loop spans 13 amino acids. The trim removed 6 bases at V and 7 bases at J, leaving 11 bases unmatched. The germline V gene has CDR1 GTSNPN and CDR2 SVGIG (reference sequence). This CDR3 reads CACTRAGGYEAFF. In DNA, the CDR3 is TGTGCCTGCACCAGGGCAGGGGGATATGAAGCTTTCTTT.

The sample holds many counts of this clonotype. The rearrangement links TRBV5-6 to TRBJ2-4; 7 bases align to TRBD2. V lost 2 bases to trimming and J lost 6 bases; unmatched junction nucleotides: 5. This CDR3 comprises 14 residues. The germline CDR1 and CDR2 sequences are SGHDT and YYEEEE. CDR3 loop: CASSLGLGANIQYF. Here the CDR3 DNA reads TGTGCCAGCAGCTTAGGACTAGGGGCAAACATTCAGTACTTC. The full variable domain, completed using reference TRBV5-6 and TRBJ2-4, is DAGVTQSPTHLIKTRGQQVTLRCSPKSGHDTVSWYQQALGQGPQFIFQYYEEEERQRGNFPDRFSGHQFPNYSSELNVNALLLGDSALYLCASSLGLGANIQYFGAGTRLSVL.

A remark on this clonotype: The conserved phenylalanine or tryptophan normally closing the CDR3 is absent here, so this likely arose from a read error. Because the CDR3's place on the DNA is in doubt, the DNA is left out and the CDR3 is given as listed by TCRdb. The chain links TRBV6-2 or TRBV6-3 to TRBJ1-1; TRBD1, as called in the table, went unchecked against the DNA. Looked up from germline, CDR1 is MNHEY and CDR2 is SVGEGT. The CDR3 contains 9 residues when both ends are counted. The CDR3 loop reads CASSSGQPD.

In this sample, this clonotype turned up many times. The genes are TRBV20-1 and TRBJ2-7, with 10 bases identical to TRBD2. CDR1 and CDR2 from the germline V gene are DFQATT and SNEGSKA (reference sequence). The junction had 3 bases not matched to a gene; V was cut back by 6 bases and J by 1 base. The length of the CDR3 is 13 residues. The DNA of the CDR3 is TGCAGTGCACCACTAGCGGGGTCCTACGAGCAGTACTTC. Translation gives CSAPLAGSYEQYF.

This clonotype was detected ten times or more. V and J are TRBV20-1 and TRBJ2-2; 8 bases agree with TRBD2. The CDR3 runs to 16 residues. Per germline, CDR1 DFQATT and CDR2 SNEGSKA (reference sequence). Trimming took 0 bases from V and 7 from J; bases not matched to a gene: 10. CDR3 residues: CSARESRGRTFGELFF. In nucleotides, the CDR3 is TGCAGTGCTAGAGAGTCTCGCGGGAGGACGTTCGGGGAGCTGTTTTTT.

The chain joins TRBV27 to TRBJ1-6; 9 bases line up with TRBD1. J lost 8 bases, V lost 5 bases, and 4 bases had no gene match. This CDR3 contains 14 residues. Germline lookup yields CDR1 MNHEY and CDR2 SMNVEV (reference sequence). The DNA of the CDR3 is TGTGCCAGCAGTCAGACAGGGGGGTATTCACCCCTCCACTTT. Translation: CASSQTGGYSPLHF.

This clonotype was seen at least ten times. This sequence joins TRBV5-1 and TRBJ1-6, with 12 nucleotides matching TRBD1. J lost 12 bases, V lost 4 bases, and 5 bases had no gene match. Germline V gene sequence: CDR1 SGHRS, CDR2 YFSETQ. The CDR3 is made up of 14 amino acids. DNA for the CDR3: TGCGCCAGCAGCCGGGACAGGGGGCCCTTACCCCTCCACTTT. Amino acid sequence: CASSRDRGPLPLHF.

This clonotype was seen ten or more times. CDR3 sequence: CSVDLGNEQYF. CDR3 nucleotide sequence: TGCAGCGTTGATCTAGGTAACGAGCAGTACTTC. V and J are TRBV29-1 and TRBJ2-7, with D unresolved. This CDR3 has 11 residues. V lost 3 bases and J lost 5, with 8 bases in between. Germline values: CDR1 SQVTM, CDR2 ANQGSEA.

This clonotype was counted at least ten times. The chain joins TRBV28 to TRBJ1-5; D might be TRBD1 (5 bases). Germline CDR1 MDHEN, CDR2 SYDVKM. CDR3 size: 16 residues. The V end lost 5 bases, the J end lost 7 bases, and 21 bases lay between the germline ends. The CDR3 sequence is CASSPSYSREGQPQHF. The CDR3 DNA reads TGTGCCAGCAGTCCCTCATATAGCAGGGAGGGACAGCCCCAGCATTTT.

This clonotype was detected many times. The V call is TRBV28, the J call TRBJ1-5; D call uncertain. Germline V gene sequence: CDR1 MDHEN, CDR2 SYDVKM. The CDR3 length is 15 residues. V was clipped by 2 bases and J by 2 bases, with 10 bases between them. CDR3 sequence: CASSLNILGNQPQHF. The CDR3 nucleotides are TGTGCCAGCAGTTTAAACATTCTTGGCAATCAGCCCCAGCATTTT. Combining the CDR3 with reference TRBV28 and TRBJ1-5 gives the whole variable domain DVKVTQSSRYLVKRTGEKVFLECVQDMDHENMFWYRQDPGLGLRLIYFSYDVKMKEKGDIPEGYSVSREKKERFSLILESASTNQTSMYLCASSLNILGNQPQHFGDGTRLSIL.

The rearrangement joins TRBV5-1 to TRBJ2-2; D is possibly TRBD1 (5 bases). Germline loops: CDR1 SGHRS, CDR2 YFSETQ. Trimming took 0 bases from V and 4 from J, leaving 10 bases between them. This CDR3 spans 15 amino acids. As DNA, the CDR3 is TGCGCCAGCAGCTTGGCCAGGGAACCCACCGGGGAGCTGTTTTTT. Its protein product is CASSLAREPTGELFF. The full variable domain, rest sourced from reference TRBV5-1 and TRBJ2-2, is KAGVTQTPRYLIKTRGQQVTLSCSPISGHRSVSWYQQTPGQGLQFLFEYFSETQRNKGNFPGRFSGRQFSNSRSEMNVSTLELGDSALYLCASSLAREPTGELFFGEGSRLTVL.

Regarding this clonotype: A read error is possible here, since a much larger clone lies one base away. CDR3 DNA sequence: TGTGCCAGTAGTACAACTTCGACAGGTTACCAAGAGACCCAGGACTTC. As protein: CASSTTSTGYQETQDF. The V gene is TRBV19, the J gene TRBJ2-5, with a weak D call TRBD1 (6 bases). The length of the CDR3 is 16 residues. Germline V gives CDR1 LNHDA, CDR2 SQIVND (reference sequence).